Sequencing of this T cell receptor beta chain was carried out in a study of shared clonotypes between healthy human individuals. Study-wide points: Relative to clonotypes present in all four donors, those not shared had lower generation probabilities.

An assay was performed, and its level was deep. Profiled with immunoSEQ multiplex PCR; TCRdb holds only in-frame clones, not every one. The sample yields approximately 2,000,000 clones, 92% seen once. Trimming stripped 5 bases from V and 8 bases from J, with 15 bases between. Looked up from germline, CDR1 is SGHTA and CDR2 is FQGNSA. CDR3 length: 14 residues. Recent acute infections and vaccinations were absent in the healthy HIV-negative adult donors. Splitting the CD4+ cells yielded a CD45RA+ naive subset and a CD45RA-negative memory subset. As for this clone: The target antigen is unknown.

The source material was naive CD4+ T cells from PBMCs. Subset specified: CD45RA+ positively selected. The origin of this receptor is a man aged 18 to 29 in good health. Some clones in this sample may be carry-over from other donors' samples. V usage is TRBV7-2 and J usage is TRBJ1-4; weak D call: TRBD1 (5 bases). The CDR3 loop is CASSHGGSLEKLFF. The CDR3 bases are TGTGCCAGCAGCCATGGGGGGAGTTTGGAAAAACTGTTTTTT.